This T cell receptor beta chain appears in the sequencing data of a study of cytomegalovirus exposure and HLA in healthy donors. This clone showed up just a few times. This CDR3 region has 12 residues. V was pared by 1 base and J by 6 bases, with 3 bases of the junction left unmatched. Germline CDR1 reads SQVTM; CDR2 reads ANQGSEA. The primer mix had 60 Vbeta and 13 Jbeta primers. Clones were read by immunoSEQ multiplex PCR, and TCRdb kept only the in-frame ones, dropping some. The repertoire holds 90,000 to 120,000 clones, with around 77% as singletons. The sequence derives from a male donor in good health and CMV-seronegative. The sequenced sample consisted of PBMCs. The gene calls are TRBV29-1 and TRBJ2-7, with 7 bases fitting TRBD2. The CDR3 nucleotides are TGCAGCGTTGAAGGCTTAGCGGGCGAGCAGTACTTC. Amino acids: CSVEGLAGEQYF.